These 11 T cell receptor beta chains originate from one sample sequenced in a study of Graves' ophthalmopathy and Graves' hyperthyroidism. RNA transcripts were the template, and TCR beta CDR3 regions were amplified from them. After a first-round RT-PCR with HTBI primers, a second-round multiplex PCR was run. From the multiplex PCR reads, TCRdb called clonotypes with MiXCR, one entry per CDR3 protein. There are approximately 330,000 distinct CDR3 sequences in the sample; 17% occur only once, and 9% to 15% lies in the top ten. The sequencing input was peripheral blood. The receptors were gathered from an adult man with Graves' ophthalmopathy.

This clonotype has a count of ten or more. The rearrangement joins TRBV20-1 to TRBJ2-5; D is undetermined. Trimming left V 5 bases short and J 2 bases short, with 24 bases between. The V gene's germline CDR1 is DFQATT and CDR2 SNEGSKA (reference sequence). The CDR3 totals 17 residues. CDR3 residues: CSACPSLEARWQETQYF. The CDR3 DNA is TGCAGTGCTTGCCCATCTTTAGAAGCAAGGTGGCAAGAGACCCAGTACTTC.

Points on this clonotype: Sequence at one end of the junction differs from germline and may be a read error. The chain uses TRBV6-9 and TRBJ2-4, with D possibly called TRBD1 or TRBD2 (5 bases each). The CDR3 runs 13 residues. Germline CDR1 is MNHGY and CDR2 is SVAAGI. This chain's CDR3 is CAGSDSGDNIQYF. As DNA, the CDR3 is TGTGCCGGCAGTGATTCCGGGGACAACATTCAGTACTTC.

This clonotype was counted many times. The chain couples TRBV12-3 or TRBV12-4 to TRBJ2-5; 10 nucleotides agree with TRBD1. Trimming removed 6 bases from V and 5 bases from J; junction bases left unmatched: 12. The CDR3 is 16 residues long. This CDR3 reads CASSPGQGRGGETQYF. DNA for the CDR3: TGTGCCAGCAGCCCGGGACAGGGGAGGGGAGGGGAGACCCAGTACTTC.

This clonotype was detected ten times or more. The rearrangement joins TRBV20-1 to TRBJ1-2, with TRBD1 matching over 8 bases. CDR3 length: 14 residues. Germline loops: CDR1 DFQATT, CDR2 SNEGSKA (reference sequence). V was pared by 1 base and J by 0 bases, with 1 base of the junction left unmatched. CDR3: CSARARGPNYGYTF. The CDR3 DNA reads TGCAGTGCTAGAGCCAGGGGGCCTAACTATGGCTACACCTTC.

This clonotype was recorded many times. The chain carries TRBV19 and TRBJ1-5; D uncertain. The V end lost 0 bases, the J end lost 1 base, and 7 bases lay between the germline ends. Germline lookup yields CDR1 LNHDA and CDR2 SQIVND (reference sequence). This CDR3 region has 15 residues. CDR3 DNA sequence: TGTGCCAGTAGTATAGACGACTGGAGCAATCAGCCCCAGCATTTT. It yields the protein CASSIDDWSNQPQHF.

This rearrangement joins TRBV5-4 to TRBJ1-5; maybe TRBD1 (5 bases). This CDR3 spans 19 amino acids. V was clipped by 0 bases and J by 0 bases, with 19 bases between them. The germline CDR1 and CDR2 sequences are SGHNT and YYREEE (reference sequence). The CDR3: CASSLVGTATSDSNQPQHF. CDR3 DNA: TGTGCCAGCAGCTTGGTTGGGACCGCGACCAGTGATAGCAATCAGCCCCAGCATTTT. Filled out from reference TRBV5-4 and TRBJ1-5, the complete variable domain reads ETGVTQSPTHLIKTRGQQVTLRCSSQSGHNTVSWYQQALGQGPQFIFQYYREEENGRGNFPPRFSGLQFPNYSSELNVNALELDDSALYLCASSLVGTATSDSNQPQHFGDGTRLSIL.

This clonotype was counted ten times or more. The rearrangement links TRBV30 to TRBJ2-5, with D perhaps assigned TRBD1 or TRBD2 (5 bases each). The germline V gene has CDR1 GTSNPN and CDR2 SVGIG (reference sequence). The CDR3 length is 12 residues. V dropped 3 bases and J dropped 11 bases, with 16 bases sitting between them. The CDR3 loop reads CAWSLATGEQYF. The CDR3 bases are TGTGCCTGGAGCCTAGCCACAGGAGAGCAGTACTTC.

The J gene is TRBJ2-5, the V gene TRBV6-1; D is undetermined. The CDR3 extends over 15 amino acids. V was pared by 4 bases and J by 0 bases, with 12 bases between. The germline CDR1 and CDR2 sequences are MNHNS and SASEGT. CDR3 coding DNA: TGTGCCAGCAGTGTAGATAGCCAGTACCAAGAGACCCAGTACTTC. Amino acid sequence: CASSVDSQYQETQYF.

This clonotype was recorded many times. The gene calls are TRBV29-1 and TRBJ1-1; 7 bases match TRBD1. Per germline, CDR1 SQVTM and CDR2 ANQGSEA. The CDR3 has 13 residues. The V segment lost 7 bases and the J segment 4 bases; nucleotides outside the gene matches: 9. The CDR3: CSAAPGGGTEAFF. The CDR3 DNA sequence: TGCAGCGCCGCCCCAGGGGGGGGCACTGAAGCTTTCTTT.

Many counts were recorded for this clonotype. V usage is TRBV2 and J usage is TRBJ1-5, with D unclear. The CDR3 is made up of 14 amino acids. Per the germline V gene, CDR1 is SNHLY and CDR2 is FYNNEI. V gave up 6 bases and J gave up 6 bases, with 15 bases separating them. CDR3 amino acids: CASSDGPGGQPQHF. The CDR3 DNA reads TGTGCCAGCAGCGATGGACCGGGCGGTCAGCCCCAGCATTTT. Looking up the rest from reference TRBV2 and TRBJ1-5 gives the full variable domain: EPEVTQTPSHQVTQMGQEVILRCVPISNHLYFYWYRQILGQKVEFLVSFYNNEISEKSEIFDDQFSVERPDGSNFTLKIRSTKLEDSAMYFCASSDGPGGQPQHFGDGTRLSIL.

This clonotype was recorded many times. V and J are TRBV6-2 or TRBV6-3 and TRBJ1-6; 10 nucleotides agree with TRBD1. V lost 4 bases, J lost 9 bases, and 6 bases stayed unmatched. The CDR3 has 15 residues. Germline CDR1 and CDR2: MNHEY and SVGEGT. CDR3 protein: CASSSEGQGSSPLHF. In nucleotides, the CDR3 is TGTGCCAGCAGTTCCGAGGGACAGGGGAGTTCACCCCTCCACTTT.